The 8 T cell receptor beta chains below come from one sample, sequenced in a study of blood T cell repertoires in COVID-19. Some clones are missing from TCRdb's copy, which holds only in-frame ones; the method was immunoSEQ multiplex PCR. The sample contains roughly 130,000 clones, roughly nine tenths of which appear only once. Sequencing input: peripheral blood. Source of these receptors: a man aged 55 to 69 with COVID-19, enrolled during active disease.

The V and J genes are TRBV5-1 and TRBJ2-7, with 8 bases that match TRBD1. CDR1 and CDR2 (germline): SGHRS, YFSETQ. The CDR3 is 13 amino acids. The trim removed 2 bases at V and 9 bases at J, leaving 7 bases unmatched. Written as DNA, the CDR3 is TGCGCCAGCAGCTTTCGACAGGGGTTCGGGCAGTACTTC. This gives the protein CASSFRQGFGQYF.

This chain joins TRBV6-5 and TRBJ1-4; no reliable D call. The ends were cut back, 6 bases at V and 7 bases at J, with 9 bases in the middle. The CDR3 spans 12 residues. Germline values: CDR1 MNHEY, CDR2 SVGAGI. CDR3 protein: CASSDTREKLFF. CDR3 nucleotide sequence: TGTGCCAGCAGCGACACACGTGAAAAACTGTTTTTT.

This chain links TRBV15 with TRBJ2-1; D uncertain. From germline, CDR1 is LNHNV and CDR2 YYDKDF (reference sequence). The ends were cut back, 0 bases at V and 4 bases at J, with 16 bases in the middle. The CDR3 is 17 amino acids. The CDR3 coding sequence is TGTGCCACCAGCAGAGAGCGCAGCAGGATCATTTACAATGAGCAGTTCTTC. Translation: CATSRERSRIIYNEQFF.

The chain combines TRBV29-1 with TRBJ1-1, with TRBD1 matching over 9 bases. V dropped 7 bases and J dropped 0; count of bases not matched to a gene: 3. Per the germline V gene, CDR1 is SQVTM and CDR2 is ANQGSEA. This CDR3 contains 13 residues. CDR3 nucleotide sequence: TGCAGCGGCGGACAGGGGTTGAACACTGAAGCTTTCTTT. It encodes CSGGQGLNTEAFF.

The chain recombines TRBV9 with TRBJ2-5; no firm D call. V was clipped by 0 bases and J by 5 bases, with 11 bases between them. Germline V lookup: CDR1 SGDLS, CDR2 YYNGEE. CDR3 length: 14 residues. CDR3 sequence reads: CASSVGGSRETQYF. The CDR3 DNA reads TGTGCCAGCAGCGTAGGAGGTTCAAGGGAGACCCAGTACTTC.

The chain recombines TRBV27 with TRBJ1-2; D unclear. V lost 3 bases to trimming and J lost 5 bases, with 10 bases between them. The CDR3 sequence is 13 residues long. Germline CDR1 and CDR2: MNHEY and SMNVEV (reference sequence). The CDR3 DNA reads as TGTGCCAGCAGTTTTGGCCGCTCTTATGGCTACACCTTC. Its translation: CASSFGRSYGYTF.

For the CDR3, the DNA is TGTGCCAGCAGCTCGTCGACAGGGGGCTTGGATACGCAGTATTTT. Translation gives CASSSSTGGLDTQYF. V is TRBV7-3 and J is TRBJ2-3; 10 bases agree with TRBD1. Germline values: CDR1 SGHTA, CDR2 FQGTGA. This CDR3 is built from 15 residues. The J segment lost 6 bases and the V segment lost 4 bases, leaving 7 bases of the junction unmatched. Full variable domain (missing parts from reference TRBV7-3 and TRBJ2-3): GAGVSQTPSNKVTEKGKYVELRCDPISGHTALYWYRQSLGQGPEFLIYFQGTGAADDSGLPNDRFFAVRPEGSVSTLKIQRTERGDSAVYLCASSSSTGGLDTQYFGPGTRLTVL.

This rearrangement joins TRBV5-1 to TRBJ1-1, with D possibly TRBD1 on 5 matching bases. CDR3 length equals 17 residues. Trimming left V 4 bases short and J 6 bases short, with 25 bases between. Germline assignment: CDR1 SGHRS and CDR2 YFSETQ. This chain's CDR3 is CASSPGGQGGGGAEAFF. The CDR3 DNA reads as TGCGCCAGCAGCCCGGGAGGGCAGGGTGGCGGTGGAGCTGAAGCTTTCTTT.